The 15 T cell receptor beta chains in this list originate from one sample, sequenced in a study of T cell repertoires in cytomegalovirus infection (dated by TCRdb to between 2019 and 2020). Antigens for these TCRs are unknown. The data were produced on an Illumina HiSeq 1500. Clones were called with MiXCR by TCRdb after fastp trimmed the public reads at Q25, and only in-frame beta chains were retained. Identical CDR3 protein sequences are pooled into one entry, listed with their most common genes and DNA. The sample data list 250,000 to 300,000 distinct CDR3 sequences, and around 20% of these were observed just once. Clones ranked in the top ten supply roughly a fifth of the sample. The meaning of the sample's treatment or condition label: in vitro stimulation with specific CMV peptide epitopes to enrich CMV-specific T cells. This specimen was cultured PBMCs, taken from culture after CMV antigen stimulation. These receptor sequences come from a human donor in good health (CMV status not recorded). Some clones in this sample may be carry-over from other donors' samples.

The V call is TRBV20-1, the J call TRBJ2-5; 9 bases fit TRBD1. Germline V CDR1 and CDR2: DFQATT, SNEGSKA (reference sequence). J was trimmed by 5 bases and V by 5 bases; bases with no gene match: 9. There are 14 residues in the CDR3. Written as DNA, the CDR3 is TGCAGTGCTCCCCCCGGGACAGGGATGGAGACCCAGTACTTC. Its protein is CSAPPGTGMETQYF.

The chain uses TRBV19 and TRBJ2-2; D may be TRBD1 (6 bases). Germline V gene sequence: CDR1 LNHDA, CDR2 SQIVND (reference sequence). V was cut by 1 base and J by 4 bases, with 10 bases left in between. The CDR3 is made up of 15 amino acids. CDR3 DNA sequence: TGTGCCAGTAGTATAGGGGGGCAGGGCACCGGGGAGCTGTTTTTT. As protein: CASSIGGQGTGELFF.

This clonotype was seen many times. The rearrangement links TRBV11-2 to TRBJ2-3; D is perhaps TRBD1 or TRBD2 (5 bases each). CDR1 and CDR2 (germline): SGHAT, FQNNGV. V dropped 4 bases and J dropped 0 bases, with 23 bases sitting between them. The CDR3 extends over 19 amino acids. This CDR3 reads CASSSVGTGGWTSTDTQYF. The CDR3 DNA is TGTGCCAGCAGCTCGGTGGGGACGGGTGGTTGGACTAGCACAGATACGCAGTATTTT.

This chain joins TRBV23-1 and TRBJ2-3; 7 bases are a match to TRBD1. TRBV23-1 qualifies as an ORF whose function is uncertain. Unmatched junction bases numbered 2, after V lost 5 bases and J lost 0 bases. The CDR3 length is 14 residues. CDR3 residues: CASSGTASTDTQYF. In nucleotides, the CDR3 is TGCGCCAGCAGTGGGACAGCGAGCACAGATACGCAGTATTTT.

There are many counts of this clonotype. The chain couples TRBV11-1 to TRBJ2-2; 9 nucleotides align to TRBD2. Germline trimming cut 3 bases from V and 5 bases from J; bases unmatched to any gene: 7. Germline V CDR1 and CDR2: SGHAT, FQDESV (reference sequence). The CDR3 sequence is 16 residues long. The CDR3 loop is CASSFAGGPVTGELFF. CDR3 DNA: TGTGCCAGCAGCTTCGCGGGAGGGCCGGTGACCGGGGAGCTGTTTTTT.

The V call is TRBV30, the J call TRBJ1-6; 10 positions agree with TRBD1. V trimming: 4 bases; J trimming: 0 bases; junction bases outside the gene matches: 3. Germline CDR1 and CDR2: GTSNPN and SVGIG (reference sequence). This CDR3 contains 16 residues. DNA of the CDR3: TGTGCCTGGATGGGACAGGGGAGCTCCTATAATTCACCCCTCCACTTT. Its protein product is CAWMGQGSSYNSPLHF.

The chain has TRBV6-2 or TRBV6-3 and TRBJ1-2; D uncertain. CDR3 length: 12 residues. Trimming left V 2 bases short and J 8 bases short, with 9 bases between. CDR1 MNHEY and CDR2 SVGEGT come from the germline V gene. This CDR3 is CASSYQRRGYTF. CDR3 coding DNA: TGTGCCAGCAGTTACCAGCGAAGAGGCTACACCTTC.

In its sample, this clonotype was seen a few times. The chain employs TRBV7-2 and TRBJ1-6; the D is unclear. The CDR3 has 16 amino acids. Trimming stripped 2 bases from V and 4 bases from J, with 12 bases between. The germline gives CDR1 SGHTA, CDR2 FQGNSA. The CDR3: CASSLRSDGYNSPLHF. The DNA for the CDR3 is TGTGCCAGCAGCTTAAGGTCGGACGGATATAATTCACCCCTCCACTTT.

The chain couples TRBV7-2 to TRBJ1-2, with a weak D call TRBD1 (6 bases). Looked up from germline, CDR1 is SGHTA and CDR2 is FQGNSA. Trimming pared 3 bases from V and 6 bases from J, leaving 11 bases between. The CDR3 extends over 13 amino acids. The CDR3 loop is CASSFEDSNGYTF. As DNA, the CDR3 is TGTGCCAGCAGCTTCGAGGACAGTAATGGCTACACCTTC.

Many counts were recorded for this clonotype. The CDR3 reads CASSSASGRGGEQYF. The CDR3 DNA reads as TGTGCCAGCAGCTCCGCCTCGGGGAGAGGCGGCGAGCAGTACTTC. The rearrangement joins TRBV7-2 to TRBJ2-7; perhaps TRBD2 as D (5 bases). Per germline, CDR1 SGHTA and CDR2 FQGNSA. The V end was cut by 4 bases, the J end by 6 bases, with 19 bases between. This CDR3 comprises 15 residues.

This clonotype occurred a few times. This chain links TRBV6-6 with TRBJ1-5, with D maybe TRBD1 (5 bases). V dropped 2 bases and J dropped 11 bases, with 16 bases sitting between them. This CDR3 has 14 amino acids. Germline V lookup: CDR1 MNHNY, CDR2 SVGAGI (reference sequence). CDR3 nucleotide sequence: TGTGCCAGCAGTTACCTGTCGGGGGTACAGGCCCAGCATTTT. It codes for CASSYLSGVQAQHF.

This clonotype occurred a few times. V gene TRBV7-2 combines with J gene TRBJ2-1; the D gene is possibly TRBD2 (6 bases). Looked up from germline, CDR1 is SGHTA and CDR2 is FQGNSA. Trimming took 0 bases from V and 10 from J, leaving 10 bases between them. CDR3 size: 13 residues. CDR3 in DNA: TGTGCCAGCAGCTTAGCAGGCCTAGCGGAGCAGTTCTTC. Translation gives CASSLAGLAEQFF.

The chain recombines TRBV4-3 with TRBJ1-5, with a weak D call TRBD1 (5 bases). V lost 0 bases, J lost 4 bases, and 10 bases lay in between. CDR3 length: 15 residues. Germline V gene lookup returns CDR1 LGHNA and CDR2 YSLEER. DNA of the CDR3: TGCGCCAGCAGCCAAGATTGGCGGGGGAATCAGCCCCAGCATTTT. Translated, it gives CASSQDWRGNQPQHF.

This clonotype was observed a handful of times. The gene calls are TRBV6-5 and TRBJ2-2; no definite D call. Germline-derived CDR1 and CDR2 are MNHEY and SVGAGI. V was clipped by 2 bases and J by 9 bases, with 10 bases between them. The CDR3 consists of 13 residues. The CDR3 coding sequence is TGTGCCAGCAGTTACGAAGGTCGCCGGGAGCTGTTTTTT. Translated, it gives CASSYEGRRELFF.

The table lists this clonotype with a few counts. The rearrangement joins TRBV12-3 or TRBV12-4 to TRBJ2-1, with TRBD2 matching over 7 bases. The trim removed 5 bases at V and 4 bases at J, leaving 11 bases unmatched. The CDR3 is 16 amino acids. DNA of the CDR3: TGTGCCAGCAGTGGTCTAGCGGCCCTGGGGTACAATGAGCAGTTCTTC. This translates into CASSGLAALGYNEQFF.